This T cell receptor (beta chain) is drawn from a study of cytomegalovirus exposure and HLA in healthy donors. Across the whole study: A later analysis reported the same platform for the roughly 120 validation repertoires and the approximately 670 first-cohort repertoires.

Libraries were prepared by immunoSEQ multiplex PCR; TCRdb keeps only in-frame clonotypes and omits some of them. The sample records 110,000 or so clones, more than 75% being singletons. This CDR3 is 12 amino acids long. After removal of 4 bases from V and 6 bases from J, the junction contained 3 bases not matched to a gene. Per the germline V gene, CDR1 is SGHDN and CDR2 is FVKESK. Study findings and constraints: The study labeled approximately 150 TCR beta chains cytomegalovirus-associated.

As to this clone: No antigen is known for it.

The donors formed part of the approximately 120-subject validation cohort, distinct from the roughly 700-subject first cohort. This chain joins TRBV14 and TRBJ2-7; TRBD1 matches 7 bases. The receptor comes from a woman under 40 in good health and CMV-seronegative. Sequencing input: PBMCs. CDR3 in amino acids: CASSRQGVEQYF. The CDR3 coding sequence is TGTGCCAGCAGCCGACAGGGAGTCGAGCAGTACTTC. Full variable domain (rest looked up from reference TRBV14 and TRBJ2-7): EAGVTQFPSHSVIEKGQTVTLRCDPISGHDNLYWYRRVMGKEIKFLLHFVKESKQDESGMPNNRFLAERTGGTYSTLKVQPAELEDSGVYFCASSRQGVEQYFGPGTRLTVT.